Shown below are 3 T cell receptor beta chains from a single sample sequenced in a study of T cell repertoires in cytomegalovirus infection. Using its own MiXCR run on the reads, TCRdb lists one record per CDR3 protein. The repertoire consists of about 440,000 distinct CDR3 sequences, with approximately 30% occurring once and the leading ten covering roughly 15%. Sequencing was carried out using PBMCs. The receptors here all came from a human donor in good health (CMV status not recorded). Some clones in this sample may be carry-over from other donors' samples.

In this sample, this clonotype turned up a few times. The chain links TRBV11-1 to TRBJ2-3; D ambiguous. The V gene's germline CDR1 is SGHAT and CDR2 FQDESV (reference sequence). CDR3 length: 14 residues. The germline V and J ends were trimmed by 5 bases and 3 bases, with 12 bases remaining between them. Here the CDR3 DNA reads TGTGCCAGCAGCACCGCGACGGAGACAGATACGCAGTATTTT. Its translation is CASSTATETDTQYF.

The table lists this clonotype with many counts. This chain joins TRBV7-8 and TRBJ2-1; TRBD1 is a possible D gene (5 bases). The V gene lost 3 bases and the J gene lost 7 bases, with 13 bases spanning the gap. The CDR3 covers 14 residues. Germline CDR1 and CDR2: SGHVS and FQNEAQ. The CDR3 loop is CASSFSGQGNEQFF. The CDR3 nucleotides read TGTGCCAGCAGCTTTTCAGGGCAGGGTAATGAGCAGTTCTTC.

The rearrangement joins TRBV6-2 or TRBV6-3 to TRBJ2-1, with TRBD1 identical over 7 bases. This CDR3 has 17 residues. The junction had 12 bases not matched to a gene; V was cut back by 6 bases and J by 1 base. CDR1 and CDR2 from the germline V gene are MNHEY and SVGEGT. CDR3 residues: CASRRTGTAISYNEQFF. The CDR3 DNA reads TGTGCCAGCAGGAGGACCGGGACAGCAATTTCCTACAATGAGCAGTTCTTC.